A selection of T cell receptor beta chains follows, all from one sample in a study of blood T cell repertoires in COVID-19. Measured with immunoSEQ multiplex PCR; TCRdb has only the in-frame clones, and not every one. Of under 200,000 clones in the sample, about 85% are singletons; the top ten hold about 2.1%. Sequencing was performed on peripheral blood. The source is a man aged 65 to 79 with active or convalescent COVID-19. CDR3s include the opening cysteine and the closing phenylalanine or tryptophan.

V gene	J gene	CDR3 length	CDR3 protein
TRBV5-1	TRBJ2-1	14	CASSLEFSPDEQFF
TRBV5-1	TRBJ1-2	15	CASSTGQGGPRGYTF
TRBV19	TRBJ2-7	13	CASRLGQVGEQYF
TRBV6-5	TRBJ1-5	15	CASSSGTGIIQPQHF
TRBV28	TRBJ1-5	14	CASSTAGWDQPQHF
TRBV19	TRBJ2-5	15	CASSNSGVSGETQYF
TRBV10-2	TRBJ2-1	13	CASSTGTDNEQFF
TRBV30	TRBJ1-1	15	CAWTPRVVLNTEAFF
TRBV7-9	TRBJ1-5	17	CASSLAGTGGSNQPQHF
TRBV29-1	TRBJ2-1	11	CSVARGNEQFF
TRBV29-1	TRBJ2-7	13	CSALRDNSYEQYF
TRBV28	TRBJ1-6	17	CASSLSSGGSYNSPLHF
TRBV5-1	TRBJ2-1	15	CASSFLPGTYNEQFF
TRBV19	TRBJ2-1	12	CASSRYTGEQFF
TRBV7-2	TRBJ2-2	17	CASSLASLGGNTGELFF
TRBV9	TRBJ2-5	13	CASSAGQQETQYF
TRBV14	TRBJ2-5	12	CASSQVSKTQYF
TRBV9	TRBJ1-6	15	CASSGGLSYNSPLHF
TRBV5-1	TRBJ2-1	15	CASSSLTSGRNEQFF
TRBV30	TRBJ2-7	12	CAGRARGYEQYF
TRBV6-2/TRBV6-3	TRBJ2-7	14	CASSFGPGMGEQYF
TRBV19	TRBJ2-4	14	CASRAIPGANIQYF
TRBV7-2	TRBJ2-7	14	CASSITTGPYEQYF
TRBV9	TRBJ2-1	15	CASSAGAGGYNEQFF
TRBV7-9	TRBJ2-3	15	CASSSGQGAPDTQYF
TRBV3-1/TRBV3-2	TRBJ2-7	15	CASSQDSRLALEQYF